The entry that follows covers one T cell receptor beta chain sequence. Its specificity is not known. Germline CDR1 and CDR2: SEHNR and FQNEAQ (reference sequence). After removal of 5 bases from V and 6 bases from J, the junction contained 8 bases not matched to a gene. CDR3 size: 15 residues. Every subset's genomic DNA went evenly onto several immunoSEQ plates. Measured with immunoSEQ multiplex PCR; TCRdb has only the in-frame clones, and not every one. This table holds approximately 1.5 million clones, 98% to 99% found once. The source of the sample is a study of shared clonotypes between healthy human individuals. The study, taken as a whole, reports: The naive CD4 repertoires of a handful of donors were compared, and 5% to 6.5% of clonotypes were shared. Among donors, clonotype sharing was expected to be affected by sequencing depth.

Sequencing was done on a sample of naive CD4+ T cells sorted from blood. Subset meaning: CD45RA+ positively selected. This sequence originates from a man aged 30-40 years in good health. The chain combines TRBV7-9 with TRBJ1-5, with TRBD1 identical over 9 bases. CDR3 sequence: CASSRTGTGIQPQHF. The CDR3, as DNA: TGTGCCAGCAGCAGAACCGGGACAGGGATTCAGCCCCAGCATTTT.